Listed below are T cell receptor beta chains from one sample, sequenced in a study of beta chain features in type 1 diabetes. Clones were read by immunoSEQ multiplex PCR, and TCRdb kept only the in-frame ones, dropping some. The repertoire holds approximately 470,000 clones, with over 25% as singletons. Sequenced material: naive CD4+ T cells from blood. The receptors were gathered from a man aged 18-30 years in good health. Each CDR3 is given with its conserved first and last residue. A D gene is named only where the DNA matches it firmly. Expanded clones get a size class; other rows say once, few or many, or leave the size out.

J gene | CDR3 length | clone size | V gene | D gene | CDR3 DNA | CDR3 protein
TRBJ2-6 | 15 | few | TRBV7-3 | - | TGTGCCAGCAGGTTCCTTGGCTCTGGGGCCAACGTCCTGACTTTC | CASRFLGSGANVLTF
TRBJ2-7 | 11 | few | TRBV29-1 | - | TGCAGCGTAGCCGAAACCTACGAGCAGTACTTC | CSVAETYEQYF
TRBJ2-1 | 17 | - | TRBV27 | TRBD2 | TGTGCCAGCAGTGCGACCTCCGGGACTAGCGGGAAGAATGAGCAGTTCTTC | CASSATSGTSGKNEQFF
TRBJ2-2 | 14 | - | TRBV7-2 | - | TGTGCCAGCAGCTTAACCTTGCTCACCGGGGAGCTGTTTTTT | CASSLTLLTGELFF
TRBJ2-1 | 12 | - | TRBV5-1 | - | TGCGCCAGCAGCCCCCTACACAACGAGCAGTTCTTC | CASSPLHNEQFF
TRBJ2-2 | 15 | - | TRBV5-1 | TRBD1 | TGCGCCAGCAGCTTGGGGACAGGGAACACCGGGGAGCTGTTTTTT | CASSLGTGNTGELFF
TRBJ2-3 | 12 | - | TRBV9 | - | TGTGCCAGCAGCGTAGTGAGCGGAGCGCAGTATTTT | CASSVVSGAQYF
TRBJ2-1 | 13 | - | TRBV30 | - | TGTGCCTGGAGTGTCTGGGAGTGGGATGAGCAGTTCTTC | CAWSVWEWDEQFF
TRBJ2-5 | 14 | - | TRBV5-4 | - | TGTGCGACCTACCAGGGAGGGGGCTATGAGACCCAGTACTTC | CATYQGGGYETQYF
TRBJ2-4 | 15 | - | TRBV5-6 | - | TGTGCCAGCAGCCTGGCAGGGTTAGCCAAAAACATTCAGTACTTC | CASSLAGLAKNIQYF
TRBJ2-1 | 14 | few | TRBV10-3 | - | TGTGCCATCAGTGAGTCGTCAAATTACAATGAGCAGTTCTTC | CAISESSNYNEQFF
TRBJ2-6 | 18 | - | TRBV5-1 | TRBD1 | TGCGCCAGCAGCTTGGCTTGGACAGGGGGCGCTGGGGCCAACGTCCTGACTTTC | CASSLAWTGGAGANVLTF
TRBJ2-7 | 17 | few | TRBV18 | TRBD1 | TGTGCCAGCTCACCATTAACCCCAGGACAGGGGGCTGACGAGCAGTACTTC | CASSPLTPGQGADEQYF
TRBJ2-3 | 16 | few | TRBV9 | TRBD2 | TGTGCCAGCAGCGTAGTAGGACTAGCGGGCACAGATACGCAGTATTTT | CASSVVGLAGTDTQYF
TRBJ2-1 | 14 | once | TRBV4-3 | TRBD1 | TGCGCCAGCAGCCTACAGGGGTCAGACAATGAGCAGTTCTTC | CASSLQGSDNEQFF
TRBJ2-2 | 13 | - | TRBV25-1 | - | TGTGCCAGCAGGACACAGGGAAGCGGGGAGCTGTTTTTT | CASRTQGSGELFF
TRBJ2-5 | 14 | - | TRBV7-9 | TRBD1 | TGTGCCAGCAGCCGGGGGACAGGGCAAGAGACCCAGTACTTC | CASSRGTGQETQYF
TRBJ2-1 | 13 | - | TRBV30 | TRBD1 | TGTGCCTGGAGTGTAAGGCGCCGGGACAGGGAGTTCTTC | CAWSVRRRDREFF
TRBJ2-2 | 15 | - | TRBV25-1 | TRBD1 | TGTGCCAGCAGTGTACAGGGGACGAACACCGGGGAGCTGTTTTTT | CASSVQGTNTGELFF
TRBJ2-5 | 14 | few | TRBV5-1 | - | TGCGCCAGCAGCTTGGACGGCGTAGGAGAGACCCAGTACTTC | CASSLDGVGETQYF
TRBJ2-3 | 14 | few | TRBV7-9 | - | TGTGCCAGCAGCTTGACAGGTTACACAGATACGCAGTATTTT | CASSLTGYTDTQYF
TRBJ2-5 | 14 | - | TRBV5-1 | - | TGCGCCAGCAGCGAGACGGGAATCCAAGAGACCCAGTACTTC | CASSETGIQETQYF
TRBJ1-1 | 14 | few | TRBV9 | - | TGTGCCAGCAGCGTAGGGCAGGACCCCACTGAAGCTTTCTTT | CASSVGQDPTEAFF
TRBJ1-1 | 14 | few | TRBV7-9 | - | TGTGCCAGCAGCTTAGCTTCGGTTCCCTCTGAAGCTTTCTTT | CASSLASVPSEAFF
TRBJ1-5 | 16 | - | TRBV30 | - | TGTGCCTGGAGTGATTACGTGGGACAAGACAATCAGCCCCAGCATTTT | CAWSDYVGQDNQPQHF
TRBJ2-5 | 13 | few | TRBV7-9 | - | TGTGCCAGCAGCGACCCGGGAAAAGAGACCCAGTACTTC | CASSDPGKETQYF
TRBJ2-7 | 15 | few | TRBV6-5 | - | TGTGCCAGCAGTCCCCCTGGGGGACACCTATACGAGCAGTACTTC | CASSPPGGHLYEQYF
TRBJ2-3 | 15 | few | TRBV7-9 | - | TGTGCCAGCAGCTTCGGATCAGTCTTCACAGATACGCAGTATTTT | CASSFGSVFTDTQYF
TRBJ2-1 | 15 | once | TRBV19 | - | TGTGCCAGTAGTATGTGGCAGAGCTCCTACAATGAGCAGTTCTTC | CASSMWQSSYNEQFF
TRBJ2-7 | 15 | - | TRBV7-2 | - | TGTGCCAGCAGCACGAGGACCTCTTCGGAGTACGAGCAGTACTTC | CASSTRTSSEYEQYF
TRBJ2-1 | 13 | - | TRBV10-3 | TRBD2 | TGTGCCACCATAACGGCGGGGGGGAGTGAGCAGTTCTTC | CATITAGGSEQFF
TRBJ2-3 | 14 | - | TRBV9 | TRBD2 | TGTGCCAGCAGCGTAGCGGGAGGCGGAGATACGCAGTATTTT | CASSVAGGGDTQYF
TRBJ2-7 | 15 | - | TRBV4-3 | - | TGCGCCAGCAGCCCGGGCCGGGACGGCGCCTACGAGCAGTACTTC | CASSPGRDGAYEQYF
TRBJ2-1 | 15 | - | TRBV30 | - | TGTGCCTGGAGTGGACCGGGACTCCCTCGGAATGAGCAGTTCTTC | CAWSGPGLPRNEQFF
TRBJ2-7 | 14 | - | TRBV28 | TRBD1 | TGTGCCAGCAATCCCGGGACAGCAGATTACGAGCAGTACTTC | CASNPGTADYEQYF
TRBJ1-1 | 14 | few | TRBV7-9 | - | TGTGCCAGCAGCCTCAGGGTTACGAACACTGAAGCTTTCTTT | CASSLRVTNTEAFF
TRBJ1-2 | 13 | - | TRBV28 | - | TGTGCCAGCAGTCTGTGGGGTAACTATGGCTACACCTTC | CASSLWGNYGYTF
TRBJ1-4 | 14 | - | TRBV9 | TRBD1 | TGTGCCAGCAGCGGAGGGACAGGGTCTGAAAAACTGTTTTTT | CASSGGTGSEKLFF
TRBJ2-1 | 14 | - | TRBV7-2 | - | TGTGCCAGCAGCCTGCCATCGGCGGGTCGTGAGCAGTTCTTC | CASSLPSAGREQFF
TRBJ2-5 | 14 | few | TRBV6-6 | TRBD1 | TGTGCCAGCAGTCAGGGGGACAGGGGCGAGACCCAGTACTTC | CASSQGDRGETQYF
TRBJ2-1 | 15 | - | TRBV4-1 | TRBD2 | TGCGCCAGCAGCCAACCGGGACTAGTCTACAATGAGCAGTTCTTC | CASSQPGLVYNEQFF
TRBJ2-7 | 14 | few | TRBV6-1 | - | TGTGCCAGCAGTGAAGTGGGCAGCCACTACGAGCAGTACTTC | CASSEVGSHYEQYF
TRBJ2-1 | 15 | few | TRBV5-4 | - | TGTGCCAGCAGCATGGACCTTGGGGGCTACAATGAGCAGTTCTTC | CASSMDLGGYNEQFF
TRBJ2-5 | 11 | few | TRBV5-4 | - | TGTGCCAGCAGGGGAGAAGAGACCCAGTACTTC | CASRGEETQYF
TRBJ2-3 | 13 | few | TRBV29-1 | - | TGCAGCGTTGTGACAGAGATCACAGATACGCAGTATTTT | CSVVTEITDTQYF